Listed here are 24 T cell receptor beta chains from one sample, sequenced in a study of technical replicates of blood from several donors. Sequencing used immunoSEQ multiplex PCR; TCRdb keeps in-frame clones, though not all of them. In the table there are some 77,000 clones, roughly 91% of which are singletons. Source material: T cells isolated from PBMCs. These receptors came from a human donor in good health.

The chain uses TRBV29-1 and TRBJ2-5, with D maybe TRBD1 (6 bases). The CDR3 covers 13 residues. Deletions cut 5 bases from V and 4 bases from J, with 14 bases between. From germline, CDR1 is SQVTM and CDR2 ANQGSEA. CDR3 amino acids: CSVSYTGSETQYF. CDR3 coding DNA: TGCAGCGTTTCATATACAGGGTCAGAGACCCAGTACTTC.

In DNA form, the CDR3 reads TGTGCCAGCACCGAACAGGGTTTGGGAAACACCATATATTTT. It is translated as CASTEQGLGNTIYF. V usage is TRBV6-6 and J usage is TRBJ1-3, with a weak D call TRBD1 (6 bases). This CDR3 is built from 14 residues. Trimming removed 7 bases from V and 4 bases from J, with 14 bases in between. Germline CDR1 reads MNHNY; CDR2 reads SVGAGI (reference sequence).

The chain combines TRBV5-1 with TRBJ2-7; D not certain. From germline, CDR1 is SGHRS and CDR2 YFSETQ. V was trimmed by 0 bases and J by 2 bases, leaving 9 bases between them. This CDR3 has 14 residues. The CDR3 coding sequence is TGCGCCAGCAGCTTGGACCTAGTTACCTACGAGCAGTACTTC. It yields the protein CASSLDLVTYEQYF.

This clone was found once. The V and J genes are TRBV9 and TRBJ2-7; 9 bases are a match to TRBD2. V shed 4 bases and J 5 bases; nucleotides not matched to a gene: 7. Germline V gene lookup returns CDR1 SGDLS and CDR2 YYNGEE. The CDR3 contains 14 residues. Written as DNA, the CDR3 is TGTGCCAGCAGCCCAGCGGGAGGCCCCCACGAGCAGTACTTC. This sequence encodes CASSPAGGPHEQYF. Full variable domain (missing parts from reference TRBV9 and TRBJ2-7): DSGVTQTPKHLITATGQRVTLRCSPRSGDLSVYWYQQSLDQGLQFLIQYYNGEERAKGNILERFSAQQFPDLHSELNLSSLELGDSALYFCASSPAGGPHEQYFGPGTRLTVT.

This sequence joins TRBV27 and TRBJ2-7; the match to TRBD1 covers 9 bases. With 10 bases clipped from V and 8 bases from J, the junction kept 9 bases outside the gene matches. The CDR3 loop spans 12 amino acids. Per the germline V gene, CDR1 is MNHEY and CDR2 is SMNVEV (reference sequence). The CDR3 DNA is TGTGCCATCCGGGACAGGGTGGGGAAGCAGTACTTC. Translation: CAIRDRVGKQYF.

The J gene is TRBJ2-1, the V gene TRBV13, with D possibly matching TRBD1 (5 bases). The germline V gene encodes CDR1 PRHDT and CDR2 FYEKMQ (reference sequence). Trimming left V 8 bases short and J 1 base short, with 9 bases between. The CDR3 length is 13 residues. CDR3 sequence: CASCKGSYNEQFF. The CDR3 nucleotides read TGTGCCAGCTGTAAGGGGTCCTACAATGAGCAGTTCTTC.

V usage is TRBV4-3 and J usage is TRBJ2-7, with 10 bases lining up with TRBD1. The CDR3 spans 13 residues. Trimming took 4 bases from V and 4 from J; bases not matched to a gene: 1. The V gene's germline CDR1 is LGHNA and CDR2 YSLEER. The CDR3 nucleotides are TGCGCCAGCAGCCGGGACAGGGGTTACGAGCAGTACTTC. Protein sequence: CASSRDRGYEQYF.

This clone was seen a few times. This sequence joins TRBV9 and TRBJ1-1; D is uncertain. Germline loops: CDR1 SGDLS, CDR2 YYNGEE. The CDR3 consists of 12 residues. Trimming pared 1 base from V and 7 bases from J, leaving 8 bases between. The CDR3 loop is CASSVLKREAFF. As DNA, the CDR3 is TGTGCCAGCAGCGTACTAAAACGTGAAGCTTTCTTT.

The chain links TRBV6-5 to TRBJ2-7, with 11 bases aligning to TRBD1. The germline CDR1 and CDR2 sequences are MNHEY and SVGAGI. The CDR3 extends over 13 amino acids. V shed 6 bases and J 6 bases; nucleotides not matched to a gene: 4. CDR3 nucleotides: TGTGCCAGCAGGTGGACAGGGGGCCCCGAGCAGTACTTC. Its protein is CASRWTGGPEQYF.

The rearrangement links TRBV21-1 to TRBJ2-7; TRBD1, as called in the table, went unchecked against the DNA. TRBV21-1 has pseudogene status. The CDR3 is 15 residues long. The CDR3 protein is CASRTHTGSEYKQYF. For the CDR3, the DNA is TGTGCCAGCAGGACACATACTGGCTCTGAATATAAGCAGTACTTC.

V and J are TRBV6-5 and TRBJ1-1, with 7 bases fitting TRBD1. The V gene end was trimmed by 6 bases and the J gene end by 1 base; junction bases not matched to a gene: 5. Per germline, CDR1 MNHEY and CDR2 SVGAGI. CDR3 length: 14 residues. DNA of the CDR3: TGTGCCAGCAGAAGGGGGCAGAGGAACACTGAAGCTTTCTTT. As protein: CASRRGQRNTEAFF.

This chain joins TRBV12-5 and TRBJ1-5, with unresolved D. Trimming removed 4 bases at V and 0 bases at J, with 7 bases between. CDR1 and CDR2 (germline): LGHNT, FRNRAP. CDR3 length: 14 amino acids. The CDR3 spells CASGSPYSNQPQHF. CDR3 bases: TGTGCTAGTGGTTCCCCTTATAGCAATCAGCCCCAGCATTTT.

The rearrangement joins TRBV5-1 to TRBJ2-5, with a weak D call TRBD2 (5 bases). The CDR3 covers 14 residues. V was pared by 0 bases and J by 0 bases, with 6 bases between. Per germline, CDR1 SGHRS and CDR2 YFSETQ. The CDR3 DNA is TGCGCCAGCAGCTTGGGGGAGTACCAAGAGACCCAGTACTTC. Protein: CASSLGEYQETQYF.

The chain is built from TRBV27 and TRBJ2-7; possible D gene TRBD1, 6 bases. This CDR3 is built from 11 residues. CDR1 and CDR2 (germline): MNHEY, SMNVEV (reference sequence). V was trimmed by 6 bases and J by 4 bases, leaving 7 bases between them. Here the CDR3 reads CASSTGYEQYF. The CDR3 bases are TGTGCCAGCAGCACAGGGTACGAGCAGTACTTC.

This rearrangement joins TRBV11-3 to TRBJ1-1; TRBD1 is a possible D gene (6 bases). Between the trimmed V and J ends, which lost 5 bases and 1 base, there was a span of 14 bases. Germline V gene sequence: CDR1 SGHNT, CDR2 YENEEA. CDR3 length: 15 amino acids. The CDR3 DNA sequence: TGTGCCAGCAGCCTTACAGGGTTAGAGAACACTGAAGCTTTCTTT. Translated, it gives CASSLTGLENTEAFF.

The chain combines TRBV7-8 with TRBJ2-1; D is ambiguous. The CDR3 sequence is 13 residues long. CDR1 and CDR2 (germline): SGHVS, FQNEAQ. V gave up 2 bases and J gave up 9 bases, with 11 bases separating them. CDR3 sequence: CASSLTVMAEQFF. In nucleotides, the CDR3 is TGTGCCAGCAGCTTAACAGTTATGGCTGAGCAGTTCTTC.

V usage is TRBV6-5 and J usage is TRBJ1-1; D is uncertain. V lost 0 bases and J lost 7, with 12 bases in between. In germline, CDR1 is MNHEY, CDR2 SVGAGI. The CDR3 sequence is 14 residues long. CDR3 amino acids: CASSYSEGSGEAFF. In DNA, the CDR3 is TGTGCCAGCAGTTACTCGGAGGGTAGCGGTGAAGCTTTCTTT.

Only one count was recorded for this clone. The J gene is TRBJ2-7, the V gene TRBV6-5; TRBD1 aligns across 7 bases. Germline-derived CDR1 and CDR2 are MNHEY and SVGAGI. The J segment lost 3 bases and the V segment lost 6 bases, leaving 8 bases of the junction unmatched. This CDR3 contains 14 residues. The CDR3 sequence: CASRSTGFVYEQYF. For the CDR3, the DNA is TGTGCCAGCAGATCGACAGGGTTTGTCTACGAGCAGTACTTC.

V usage is TRBV7-3 and J usage is TRBJ2-1; 9 nucleotides match TRBD1. Losses at the gene ends were 0 bases for V and 8 bases for J; bases not matched to a gene: 5. The length of the CDR3 is 15 residues. Germline lookup yields CDR1 SGHTA and CDR2 FQGTGA. CDR3 amino acids: CASSLTGQGAHEQFF. The CDR3 DNA follows: TGTGCCAGCAGCTTAACGGGACAGGGTGCTCATGAGCAGTTCTTC. The entire variable domain, with the rest obtained from reference TRBV7-3 and TRBJ2-1, is as follows: GAGVSQTPSNKVTEKGKYVELRCDPISGHTALYWYRQSLGQGPEFLIYFQGTGAADDSGLPNDRFFAVRPEGSVSTLKIQRTERGDSAVYLCASSLTGQGAHEQFFGPGTRLTVL.

The chain has TRBV6-5 and TRBJ1-1, with TRBD1 matching 9 bases. V was clipped by 10 bases and J by 6 bases; unmatched bases: 9. Germline V CDR1 and CDR2: MNHEY, SVGAGI. This CDR3 spans 13 amino acids. In DNA form, the CDR3 reads TGTGCCACACGGGACAGGGCTCCACCTGAAGCTTTCTTT. As protein: CATRDRAPPEAFF.

The chain is built from TRBV5-6 and TRBJ1-5, with TRBD1 as a possible D gene (6 bases). Between the trimmed V and J ends, which lost 4 bases and 4 bases, there was a span of 15 bases. The CDR3 consists of 15 residues. Germline V CDR1 and CDR2: SGHDT, YYEEEE. The CDR3 bases are TGTGCCAGCAGCGAAGACAGGTTAGGGAATCAGCCCCAGCATTTT. It is translated as CASSEDRLGNQPQHF.

This clone was seen once. The chain has TRBV2 and TRBJ1-5; D not certain. The length of the CDR3 is 13 residues. The V end lost 2 bases, the J end lost 4 bases, and 6 bases lay between the germline ends. CDR1 SNHLY and CDR2 FYNNEI come from the germline V gene. The CDR3 region has the DNA TGTGCCAGCAGTGAATTCACTAATCAGCCCCAGCATTTT. Its translation is CASSEFTNQPQHF.

V is TRBV30 and J is TRBJ2-7; D gene unclear. This CDR3 has 14 residues. Germline CDR1 reads GTSNPN; CDR2 reads SVGIG (reference sequence). V was pared by 0 bases and J by 3 bases, with 12 bases between. Here the CDR3 reads CAWSVLKQNYEQYF. The CDR3 DNA follows: TGTGCCTGGAGTGTACTGAAACAGAACTACGAGCAGTACTTC.

Comments on this clone: This same CDR3 is encoded by further DNA sequences in the sample. The J gene is TRBJ2-4, the V gene TRBV6-5, with D uncertain. The ends were cut back, 2 bases at V and 6 bases at J, with 8 bases in the middle. There are 13 residues in the CDR3. The germline CDR1 and CDR2 sequences are MNHEY and SVGAGI. This CDR3 reads CASSYDRGNIQYF. The CDR3 DNA reads TGTGCCAGCAGTTACGACCGCGGAAACATTCAGTACTTC.